The 12 T cell receptor beta chains given below trace back to one sample, sequenced in a study of CD8+ T cells in alopecia areata. In each case, RNA was isolated and then reverse transcribed into cDNA as the sequencing template. The data were produced by immunoSEQ multiplex PCR, yet TCRdb's version contains in-frame clones alone and is incomplete. The table includes under 150,000 clones, 47% detected once. Sequencing was done on a sample of NKG2D-low CD8+ T cells sorted from blood. The receptors were sampled from a human donor with alopecia areata.

The chain is built from TRBV27 and TRBJ1-5; D is uncertain. There are 14 residues in the CDR3. Trimming removed 9 bases from V and 4 bases from J, with 16 bases in between. The germline gives CDR1 MNHEY, CDR2 SMNVEV (reference sequence). In nucleotides, the CDR3 is TGTGCCAGTACTGATCGGGCGGGAAATCAGCCCCAGCATTTT. Amino acids: CASTDRAGNQPQHF.

This rearrangement joins TRBV4-1 to TRBJ2-7; 9 bases are shared with TRBD1. Germline V gives CDR1 MGHRA, CDR2 YSYEKL. The CDR3 runs to 15 residues. J was trimmed by 3 bases and V by 5 bases; bases with no gene match: 8. The CDR3 sequence is CASSVHGTGIYEQYF. The CDR3 nucleotides are TGCGCCAGCAGCGTCCACGGGACAGGGATCTACGAGCAGTACTTC.

This clone occurred a few times. The chain has TRBV21-1 and TRBJ2-7. TRBV21-1 is an annotated pseudogene. The CDR3 consists of 19 residues. The CDR3 region has the DNA TGTGCCAGCAGCCGGACAGGGTCTCACCAACAAGCGGGAGTGGGGGAGCAGTACTTC. Translating it yields CASSRTGSHQQAGVGEQYF.

This sequence joins TRBV27 and TRBJ2-1, with 8 bases lining up with TRBD1. The CDR3 is made up of 13 amino acids. The V gene's germline CDR1 is MNHEY and CDR2 SMNVEV (reference sequence). Trimming at V came to 8 bases and at J to 5 bases, leaving 5 bases not matched to a gene. The CDR3 region is CASGWTGNNEQFF. CDR3 in DNA: TGTGCCAGCGGATGGACAGGGAACAATGAGCAGTTCTTC.

J is TRBJ1-5 and V is TRBV30, with D maybe TRBD1 (6 bases). The CDR3 spans 14 residues. Deletions cut 1 base from V and 4 bases from J, with 11 bases between. CDR1 and CDR2 (germline): GTSNPN, SVGIG (reference sequence). CDR3 DNA: TGTGCCTGGAGTGACTGGGGGCGTAATCAGCCCCAGCATTTT. Amino acids: CAWSDWGRNQPQHF.

The genes are TRBV2 and TRBJ2-7; possible D gene TRBD1, 6 bases. The CDR3 extends over 12 amino acids. CDR1 and CDR2 from the germline V gene are SNHLY and FYNNEI. The ends were cut back, 6 bases at V and 4 bases at J, with 10 bases in the middle. CDR3 protein: CASSLGQYEQYF. CDR3 coding DNA: TGTGCCAGCAGCCTGGGACAATACGAGCAGTACTTC.

This clone was detected a few times. V and J are TRBV29-1 and TRBJ2-7; D not resolved. V lost 0 bases, J lost 5 bases, and 11 bases lay in between. The CDR3 totals 13 residues. Germline V gene data show CDR1 as SQVTM and CDR2 as ANQGSEA. For the CDR3, the DNA is TGCAGCGTTGAAGAGGTGGGAACCGACGAGCAGTACTTC. Protein sequence: CSVEEVGTDEQYF.

The CDR3, as DNA: TGCAGCGTTGGCCCGACTCCAGGAACCTACGAGCAGTACTTC. It codes for CSVGPTPGTYEQYF. V gene TRBV29-1 combines with J gene TRBJ2-7, with no clear D. Germline V CDR1 and CDR2: SQVTM, ANQGSEA. The CDR3 sequence is 14 residues long. V was clipped by 4 bases and J by 2 bases, with 15 bases between them.

The V and J genes are TRBV29-1 and TRBJ1-2; tentatively, D is TRBD1 (6 bases). Germline loops: CDR1 SQVTM, CDR2 ANQGSEA. CDR3 size: 12 residues. With 0 bases removed from V and 7 bases from J, the gap between germline ends came to 9 bases. The CDR3 spells CSVEEGAVGYTF. The CDR3 nucleotides read TGCAGCGTTGAAGAGGGGGCTGTTGGCTACACCTTC.

The chain employs TRBV5-6 and TRBJ2-7; D might be TRBD1 (6 bases). The length of the CDR3 is 13 residues. Germline CDR1 and CDR2: SGHDT and YYEEEE. V was trimmed by 4 bases and J by 5 bases, leaving 13 bases between them. The chain's CDR3 is CASSTGHPDEQYF. CDR3 nucleotides: TGTGCCAGCAGCACGGGACACCCCGACGAGCAGTACTTC.

This clone was found a few times. The J gene is TRBJ2-7, the V gene TRBV29-1; perhaps TRBD1 as D (6 bases). The germline CDR1 and CDR2 sequences are SQVTM and ANQGSEA. Trimming shortened V by 7 bases and J by 5 bases, and 12 bases separated the two germline ends. The CDR3 runs 11 residues. CDR3 region: CSGIQGNEQYF. The CDR3, as DNA: TGCAGCGGAATACAGGGCAACGAGCAGTACTTC.

The chain joins TRBV2 to TRBJ2-3; 11 bases align to TRBD2. Germline CDR1 and CDR2: SNHLY and FYNNEI. The CDR3 contains 14 residues. Losses at the gene ends were 7 bases for V and 6 bases for J; bases not matched to a gene: 6. The CDR3 protein is CASITSGSLDTQYF. The CDR3 DNA sequence: TGTGCCAGCATAACTAGCGGGAGTTTGGATACGCAGTATTTT.